There are many counts of the clone carrying this T cell receptor (beta chain). Its antigen is currently unknown. For blood RNA, unsorted whole blood served as the source, and germline DNA was extracted too. This CDR3 spans 15 amino acids. V dropped 7 bases and J dropped 4; count of bases not matched to a gene: 7. From germline, CDR1 is SGHAT and CDR2 FQDESV (reference sequence). The data stem from a study of tumor-infiltrating lymphocytes in primary liver carcinoma. Study in general: Sequenced samples came back with roughly 3.5 to 8 million productive TCRbeta reads, and the counts looked alike across tissue types.

Study-wide results and caveats: Significantly greater top-250-clone fractions characterized tumors relative to blood (p = 0.039). Tumor-blood pairs (like tumor-adjacent pairs) overlapped less than tumor region pairs did.

TCR beta cDNA was made from roughly 500 ng total RNA with a constant-region primer. What produced the TCR beta libraries was three nested multiplex PCR rounds using slightly modified ARM-PCR. The two initial PCR rounds, ten to eleven cycles each, used TRBV1-TRBV30 forward and C-beta reverse primers. TCRdb re-called the multiplex PCR reads with MiXCR, one entry per CDR3 protein. The sample includes 250,000 to 400,000 distinct CDR3 sequences, approximately 60% of them seen just once. The sample comprised peripheral blood. The chain recombines TRBV11-1 with TRBJ2-5, with 12 bases lining up with TRBD2. This clonotype was sampled from a man aged 35-49 years with primary liver carcinoma and hepatitis B virus infection. The CDR3 sequence: CASTLTGLAGETQYF. The CDR3, as DNA: TGTGCCAGCACCCTCACGGGACTAGCGGGAGAGACCCAGTACTTC. Together with reference TRBV11-1 and TRBJ2-5, the CDR3 gives the full variable domain: EAEVAQSPRYKITEKSQAVAFWCDPISGHATLYWYRQILGQGPELLVQFQDESVVDDSQLPKDRFSAERLKGVDSTLKIQPAELGDSAMYLCASTLTGLAGETQYFGPGTRLLVL.